A selection of T cell receptor beta chains follows, all from one sample in a study of T cells in Graves' hyperthyroidism and ophthalmopathy. MiXCR was run by TCRdb on the multiplex PCR reads, yielding one entry per CDR3 protein. Counted here are fewer than 800,000 distinct CDR3 sequences, 16% occurring once; the ten biggest clones make up under 10%. The sequenced material came from blood. The origin of the receptors is a man between 18 and 29 years old with Graves' hyperthyroidism. Both conserved end residues are part of each CDR3. The D gene is left open where the match is weak. Size is omitted from some rows. Given values are once, few, many or a class for expanded clones.

CDR3aa,CDR3nt,abundance,v_gene,d_gene,j_gene
CSAGGTGLLGDTQYF,TGCAGTGCTGGGGGGACAGGGTTACTTGGAGATACGCAGTATTTT,few,TRBV20-1,TRBD1,TRBJ2-3
CASSRKTSGPVDTQYF,TGTGCCAGCAGCCGGAAGACTAGCGGGCCGGTGGATACGCAGTATTTT,few,TRBV3-1,TRBD2,TRBJ2-3
CSVRRAGLTDTQYF,TGCAGCGTTCGGAGGGCGGGGCTCACAGATACGCAGTATTTT,few,TRBV29-1,.,TRBJ2-3
CSARDPASGSIHEQFF,TGCAGTGCTAGAGATCCGGCTAGCGGGAGTATCCATGAGCAGTTCTTC,many,TRBV20-1,TRBD2,TRBJ2-1
CASSVKEQYF,TGTGCCAGCAGTGTTAAAGAGCAGTACTTC,many,TRBV2,.,TRBJ2-7
CSARDPNTGELFF,TGCAGTGCTCGCGATCCAAACACCGGGGAGCTGTTTTTT,.,TRBV20-1,.,TRBJ2-2
CASSLSMPTENTDTQYF,TGTGCCAGCAGTTTATCGATGCCGACAGAGAACACAGATACGCAGTATTTT,many,TRBV27,.,TRBJ2-3
CASSPNDRRFSGNTIYF,TGTGCCAGCAGCCCCAATGACAGGCGATTCTCTGGAAACACCATATATTTT,.,TRBV13,.,TRBJ1-3
CASRGQFYNEQFF,TGTGCCAGCAGGGGACAGTTCTACAATGAGCAGTTCTTC,many,TRBV12-3/TRBV12-4,TRBD1,TRBJ2-1
CSVRPPRTGSSYEQYF,TGCAGTGTTCGCCCCCCTCGGACAGGCAGCTCCTACGAGCAGTACTTC,many,TRBV20-1,TRBD1,TRBJ2-7